These 31 T cell receptor beta chains share one sample of origin, sequenced in a study of blood T cell repertoires in COVID-19. Profiling relied on immunoSEQ multiplex PCR, and the TCRdb table lists in-frame clones only, not all of them. The data hold approximately 400,000 clones, with roughly 87% observed a single time. Sequencing was done on a sample of PBMCs or T cells enriched from blood (not recorded which). The source of these receptors is a woman aged 45-60 years who had recovered from COVID-19.

This chain joins TRBV13 and TRBJ1-2; TRBD1 might be the D (6 bases). The CDR3 sequence is 15 residues long. The V gene lost 4 bases and the J gene lost 6 bases, with 18 bases spanning the gap. The germline CDR1 and CDR2 sequences are PRHDT and FYEKMQ (reference sequence). The CDR3 coding sequence is TGTGCCAGCAGCTCCATTCCTACAGGGTATCATGGCTACACCTTC. Translating gives CASSSIPTGYHGYTF.

The chain is built from TRBV3-1 (or the pseudogene TRBV3-2) and TRBJ2-5; TRBD2 matches 12 bases. Germline CDR1 is LGHDT and CDR2 is YNNKEL (reference sequence). With V trimmed by 3 bases and J by 4 bases, 6 bases remained unmatched. The CDR3 has 16 residues. The CDR3 is CASSHTLAGGRETQYF. The CDR3 bases are TGTGCCAGCAGCCACACACTAGCGGGAGGCCGAGAGACCCAGTACTTC.

This clone has more than one count but fewer than ten. The rearrangement uses TRBV18 and TRBJ1-2, with D possibly matching TRBD1 (6 bases). The CDR3 covers 14 residues. The germline V and J ends were trimmed by 2 bases and 8 bases, with 15 bases remaining between them. The V gene's germline CDR1 is KGHSH and CDR2 LQKENI. This CDR3 reads CASSPEGVISGYTF. In nucleotides, the CDR3 is TGTGCCAGCTCACCAGAGGGGGTCATATCGGGCTACACCTTC.

The CDR3 DNA reads as TGTGCCAGCAGTGAAAGAGGGTGGAAGGGTCAGCCCCAGCATTTT. Its protein is CASSERGWKGQPQHF. The rearrangement uses TRBV25-1 and TRBJ1-5; D remains ambiguous. The length of the CDR3 is 15 residues. Trimming stripped 2 bases from V and 6 bases from J, with 14 bases between. The germline V gene encodes CDR1 MGHDK and CDR2 SYGVNS. Full variable domain (rest looked up from reference TRBV25-1 and TRBJ1-5): EADIYQTPRYLVIGTGKKITLECSQTMGHDKMYWYQQDPGMELHLIHYSYGVNSTEKGDLSSESTVSRIRTEHFPLTLESARPSHTSQYLCASSERGWKGQPQHFGDGTRLSIL.

This clone turned up a few times. The V gene is TRBV10-3, the J gene TRBJ1-2, with 8 bases identical to TRBD1. This CDR3 comprises 16 residues. Germline values: CDR1 ENHRY, CDR2 SYGVKD. V trimming: 0 bases; J trimming: 8 bases; junction bases outside the gene matches: 11. This chain's CDR3 is CAISESGGDRSMGYTF. The CDR3 region has the DNA TGTGCCATCAGTGAGTCAGGAGGGGACAGGTCGATGGGCTACACCTTC.

This chain connects TRBV14 to TRBJ2-2, with unresolved D. CDR1 and CDR2 from the germline V gene are SGHDN and FVKESK. This CDR3 has 14 amino acids. V gave up 0 bases and J gave up 5 bases, with 7 bases separating them. CDR3: CASSQEYSTGELFF. CDR3 DNA: TGTGCCAGCAGCCAAGAATACTCTACCGGGGAGCTGTTTTTT.

This chain connects TRBV7-9 to TRBJ2-2; D remains unclear. Trimming removed 3 bases from V and 0 bases from J, with 5 bases in between. The V gene's germline CDR1 is SEHNR and CDR2 FQNEAQ (reference sequence). The CDR3 extends over 14 amino acids. CDR3 nucleotide sequence: TGTGCCAGCAGCTTCCTACCGAACACCGGGGAGCTGTTTTTT. Translating it yields CASSFLPNTGELFF.

The rearrangement uses TRBV6-2 or TRBV6-3 and TRBJ1-2; D unresolved. Per the germline V gene, CDR1 is MNHEY and CDR2 is SVGEGT. The CDR3 totals 12 residues. V lost 4 bases and J lost 8, with 11 bases in between. CDR3 DNA: TGTGCCAGCAGTTCCTACAACGGGGGCTACACCTTC. It codes for CASSSYNGGYTF.

To note about this clone: The identical CDR3 is also encoded by other nucleotide sequences in the sample. J is TRBJ2-3 and V is TRBV18; the D is unclear. Germline-derived CDR1 and CDR2 are KGHSH and LQKENI. The CDR3 has 13 amino acids. Trimming took off 1 base at V and 2 bases at J, with 4 bases between the two ends. CDR3 sequence: CASSPLSTDTQYF. The CDR3 DNA reads as TGTGCCAGCTCACCACTCTCCACAGATACGCAGTATTTT.

This clone was counted between two and nine times. The genes are TRBV7-8 and TRBJ1-2, with no clear D. V lost 0 bases to trimming and J lost 2 bases, with 16 bases between them. Germline assignment: CDR1 SGHVS and CDR2 FQNEAQ. The CDR3 extends over 17 amino acids. The CDR3 reads CASSLALVLSENYGYTF. For the CDR3, the DNA is TGTGCCAGCAGCTTAGCGCTCGTCTTGTCGGAGAACTATGGCTACACCTTC. Looking up the rest from reference TRBV7-8 and TRBJ1-2 gives the full variable domain: GAGVSQSPRYKVAKRGQDVALRCDPISGHVSLFWYQQALGQGPEFLTYFQNEAQLDKSGLPSDRFFAERPEGSVSTLKIQRTQQEDSAVYLCASSLALVLSENYGYTFGSGTRLTVV.

This rearrangement joins TRBV12-3 or TRBV12-4 to TRBJ2-3; D ambiguous. The CDR3 has 12 amino acids. The V gene lost 2 bases and the J gene lost 6 bases, with 6 bases spanning the gap. The CDR3, as DNA: TGTGCCAGCAGTTTAACGAGGGATACGCAGTATTTT. Residues: CASSLTRDTQYF.

The CDR3 sequence: CASGVGGLRPRELFF. Here the CDR3 DNA reads TGTGCCAGTGGAGTCGGAGGGCTCCGGCCCAGGGAGCTGTTTTTT. The rearrangement uses TRBV19 and TRBJ2-2; a possible D gene is TRBD2 (6 bases). The germline V gene encodes CDR1 LNHDA and CDR2 SQIVND (reference sequence). V was clipped by 8 bases and J by 9 bases, with 22 bases between them. This CDR3 contains 15 residues.

The chain uses TRBV18 and TRBJ1-1; TRBD1 matches 11 bases. The CDR3 consists of 16 residues. Germline V gene data show CDR1 as KGHSH and CDR2 as LQKENI. Trimming at V came to 3 bases and at J to 2 bases, leaving 5 bases not matched to a gene. CDR3 region: CASSPRTGGANTEAFF. CDR3 nucleotides: TGTGCCAGCTCACCCAGGACAGGGGGCGCTAACACTGAAGCTTTCTTT.

V and J are TRBV15 and TRBJ2-7, with 9 bases fitting TRBD2. The CDR3 has 15 amino acids. Trimming removed 5 bases from V and 1 base from J; junction bases left unmatched: 6. CDR1 and CDR2 (germline): LNHNV, YYDKDF (reference sequence). The chain's CDR3 is CATSGWREGSYEQYF. The CDR3 coding sequence is TGTGCCACCAGCGGGTGGCGGGAGGGGTCCTACGAGCAGTACTTC.

The chain links TRBV19 to TRBJ2-3; 9 nucleotides line up with TRBD2. With V trimmed by 11 bases and J by 4 bases, 4 bases remained unmatched. The CDR3 loop spans 12 amino acids. The germline gives CDR1 LNHDA, CDR2 SQIVND (reference sequence). The CDR3 loop is CAAGGSPDTQYF. As DNA, the CDR3 is TGTGCCGCGGGAGGGAGCCCAGATACGCAGTATTTT.

This clone was counted between two and nine times. The chain uses TRBV9 and TRBJ2-7, with 8 bases identical to TRBD2. The CDR3 is 14 residues long. V lost 3 bases and J lost 6; bases outside the gene matches: 8. In germline, CDR1 is SGDLS, CDR2 YYNGEE. CDR3 sequence reads: CASSAGLASSEQYF. The CDR3 DNA follows: TGTGCCAGCAGCGCAGGACTAGCCAGTTCCGAGCAGTACTTC.

V usage is TRBV10-3 and J usage is TRBJ1-6, with 7 positions matching TRBD1. J was trimmed by 7 bases and V by 1 base; bases with no gene match: 4. CDR1 is ENHRY, CDR2 SYGVKD, per germline. The CDR3 length is 15 residues. CDR3 sequence reads: CAISEWGQQNSPLHF. The CDR3 region has the DNA TGTGCCATCAGTGAGTGGGGACAGCAAAATTCACCCCTCCACTTT.

This rearrangement joins TRBV28 to TRBJ1-1; D ambiguous. CDR3 size: 12 residues. Germline CDR1 and CDR2: MDHEN and SYDVKM. V lost 3 bases, J lost 10 bases, and 12 bases lay in between. CDR3 DNA: TGTGCCAGCAGTTTTCGGCTCAGGTCAGCTTTCTTT. This encodes CASSFRLRSAFF.

The chain joins TRBV5-1 to TRBJ2-7; possible D gene TRBD2, 6 bases. This CDR3 spans 15 amino acids. CDR1 and CDR2 from the germline V gene are SGHRS and YFSETQ. Between the trimmed V and J ends, which lost 0 bases and 1 base, there was a span of 11 bases. The CDR3 is CASSLEGSGSYEQYF. Written as DNA, the CDR3 is TGCGCCAGCAGCTTGGAAGGTAGCGGATCCTACGAGCAGTACTTC.

The rearrangement joins TRBV7-9 to TRBJ1-6; TRBD1 matches 7 bases. In germline, CDR1 is SEHNR, CDR2 FQNEAQ (reference sequence). The CDR3 is made up of 17 amino acids. Losses at the gene ends were 4 bases for V and 10 bases for J; bases not matched to a gene: 16. CDR3 DNA sequence: TGTGCCAGCAGCTCACCGGGACAGACCTTAAGGGGGTCACCCCTCCACTTT. This sequence encodes CASSSPGQTLRGSPLHF. Using reference TRBV7-9 and TRBJ1-6 for the parts outside the CDR3, the full variable domain is DTGVSQNPRHKITKRGQNVTFRCDPISEHNRLYWYRQTLGQGPEFLTYFQNEAQLEKSRLLSDRFSAERPKGSFSTLEIQRTEQGDSAMYLCASSSPGQTLRGSPLHFGNGTRLTVT.

This chain links TRBV27 with TRBJ1-1; no clear D gene. Germline V gene lookup returns CDR1 MNHEY and CDR2 SMNVEV (reference sequence). The V end was cut by 2 bases, the J end by 2 bases, with 12 bases between. CDR3 size: 15 residues. Here the CDR3 DNA reads TGTGCCAGCAGTTTAATCGGCCGGGGAAACACTGAAGCTTTCTTT. It yields the protein CASSLIGRGNTEAFF.

The V call is TRBV4-3, the J call TRBJ2-3; TRBD1 agrees at 8 bases. This CDR3 spans 16 amino acids. V was pared by 1 base and J by 7 bases, with 10 bases of the junction left unmatched. In germline, CDR1 is LGHNA, CDR2 YSLEER. CDR3 protein: CASSQGTGWGLNTQYF. The CDR3 nucleotides are TGCGCCAGCAGCCAAGGGACAGGGTGGGGATTGAATACGCAGTATTTT.

The chain has TRBV6-5 and TRBJ2-7; 8 bases fit TRBD1. Germline CDR1 MNHEY, CDR2 SVGAGI. This CDR3 spans 15 amino acids. Trimming at V came to 5 bases and at J to 6 bases, leaving 12 bases not matched to a gene. CDR3 loop: CASSPTGAGGSEQYF. The CDR3 region has the DNA TGTGCCAGCAGTCCCACGGGGGCAGGGGGCAGCGAGCAGTACTTC.

This clone was seen many times. This sequence joins TRBV20-1 and TRBJ1-2; D is perhaps TRBD1 (5 bases). This CDR3 comprises 11 residues. With 0 bases removed from V and 8 bases from J, the gap between germline ends came to 7 bases. Germline-derived CDR1 and CDR2 are DFQATT and SNEGSKA (reference sequence). CDR3 DNA sequence: TGCAGTGCTAGAGAGCGGGGGGGCTACACCTTC. It codes for CSARERGGYTF.

The V call is TRBV19, the J call TRBJ2-1; no firm D call. The germline V gene encodes CDR1 LNHDA and CDR2 SQIVND (reference sequence). The V end was cut by 3 bases, the J end by 2 bases, with 11 bases between. The CDR3 consists of 15 residues. CDR3 nucleotide sequence: TGTGCCAGTAGTATTGGCGGAGATACCTACAATGAGCAGTTCTTC. Translating gives CASSIGGDTYNEQFF.

This clone was detected ten times or more. Other DNA sequences in this sample translate to the same CDR3. The chain has TRBV27 and TRBJ1-1; a possible D gene is TRBD1 (5 bases). With 4 bases removed from V and 2 bases from J, the gap between germline ends came to 11 bases. CDR1 is MNHEY, CDR2 SMNVEV, per germline (reference sequence). The CDR3 extends over 14 amino acids. CDR3 sequence reads: CASSSGGPNTEAFF. The CDR3 region has the DNA TGTGCCAGCAGTTCCGGGGGACCCAACACTGAAGCTTTCTTT.

This clone has only one observation. The rearrangement uses TRBV5-4 and TRBJ2-3, with 12 bases fitting TRBD2. This CDR3 is 17 amino acids long. Germline CDR1 SGHNT, CDR2 YYREEE (reference sequence). Unmatched junction bases numbered 8, after V lost 0 bases and J lost 6 bases. CDR3 sequence: CASSLGLAGGYEDTQYF. CDR3 DNA sequence: TGTGCCAGCAGCTTGGGTCTAGCGGGGGGGTACGAGGATACGCAGTATTTT.

This clone was found a few times. Written as DNA, the CDR3 is TGTGCCAGCAGTTCCCGCCCAGGGGGCTCTGGAAACACCATATATTTT. It specifies CASSSRPGGSGNTIYF. The chain employs TRBV28 and TRBJ1-3; 7 bases line up with TRBD1. Germline CDR1 and CDR2: MDHEN and SYDVKM. The CDR3 runs 16 residues. Unmatched junction bases numbered 6, after V lost 4 bases and J lost 0 bases.

The rearrangement links TRBV3-1 (or the pseudogene TRBV3-2) to TRBJ1-1; D is ambiguous. From germline, CDR1 is LGHDT and CDR2 YNNKEL (reference sequence). V lost 0 bases and J 3 bases, leaving 5 bases between the germline ends. This CDR3 region has 13 residues. CDR3 DNA sequence: TGTGCCAGCAGCCAAGAGCAGGACACTGAAGCTTTCTTT. Translating it yields CASSQEQDTEAFF.

This chain joins TRBV11-3 and TRBJ2-7, with D possibly TRBD1 on 5 matching bases. Trimming pared 2 bases from V and 3 bases from J, leaving 5 bases between. The CDR3 is made up of 12 amino acids. Per germline, CDR1 SGHNT and CDR2 YENEEA. CDR3 in DNA: TGTGCCAGCAGCTTACAGGGCTACGAGCAGTACTTC. This encodes CASSLQGYEQYF.

The rearrangement links TRBV7-9 to TRBJ1-1; 7 positions match TRBD1. Germline V gene lookup returns CDR1 SEHNR and CDR2 FQNEAQ (reference sequence). V lost 5 bases and J lost 0; bases outside the gene matches: 6. This CDR3 has 15 residues. CDR3 sequence reads: CASSLVQGMNTEAFF. CDR3 nucleotides: TGTGCCAGCAGCCTAGTACAGGGGATGAACACTGAAGCTTTCTTT.